This entry features one TCR beta chain sequence. Sequencing was performed with immunoSEQ multiplex PCR; in TCRdb, only in-frame clones are kept and a portion is missing. Found here are 2,500 to 3,000 clones, roughly 65% of them singletons; the top ten hold 20% to 25%. The record originates from a study of early stage breast cancer tumors. Overall study: Of around 15 invasive breast tumors, about a dozen were hormone receptor-positive, HER2-negative. Roughly 8 ER+/PR+/HER2- tumors were invasive ductal; a few were invasive lobular.

V lost 2 bases and J lost 6, with 8 bases in between. This CDR3 comprises 13 residues. Germline CDR1 reads MNHEY; CDR2 reads SVGAGI. This normal breast sample came from a site 2-4 cm away from the tumor. Material for sequencing was normal breast tissue next to the tumor. The J gene is TRBJ2-1, the V gene TRBV6-5; no clear D gene. The TCR was taken from a person aged 45 to 59 with breast cancer. The CDR3 coding sequence is TGTGCCAGCAGTTACAAGCGCCGCAATGAGCAGTTCTTC. Translating it yields CASSYKRRNEQFF.